Presented here are 7 T cell receptor beta chains from one specimen sequenced in a study of CD8+CD57+ T cells in acquired aplastic anemia listed by TCRdb under 2018. Flow cytometry had shown CD8+CD57+ cell expansion in the patients selected for sequencing. The run used an Illumina HiSeq 2000. Genomic DNA served as template for TCR beta VDJ combination and CDR3 sequence profiling. TCRdb reworked the public reads: Q25 trimming with fastp, MiXCR clone assembly, productive beta chains retained. Each entry merges the rows of one CDR3 protein and shows their most common DNA and genes. For this sample the table gives approximately 180,000 distinct CDR3 sequences, of which roughly 48% were detected only once. The top ten constitute roughly 1.2% of the sample. What was sequenced was sorted CD4+, CD8+, or CD8+CD57+ T cells (not recorded which) from PBMCs. These receptors all come from a human donor with aplastic anemia.

The V gene is TRBV28, the J gene TRBJ2-1, with D perhaps being TRBD1 or TRBD2 (5 bases each). Germline CDR1 MDHEN, CDR2 SYDVKM. The CDR3 spans 13 residues. V was pared by 5 bases and J by 9 bases, with 14 bases between. The CDR3 nucleotides are TGTGCCAGCAGTGTACGGGGAACAGGTGAGCAGTTCTTC. This translates into CASSVRGTGEQFF. The full variable domain, completed using reference TRBV28 and TRBJ2-1, is DVKVTQSSRYLVKRTGEKVFLECVQDMDHENMFWYRQDPGLGLRLIYFSYDVKMKEKGDIPEGYSVSREKKERFSLILESASTNQTSMYLCASSVRGTGEQFFGPGTRLTVL.

The gene calls are TRBV10-3 and TRBJ1-2; no firm D call. In germline, CDR1 is ENHRY, CDR2 SYGVKD. This CDR3 has 14 amino acids. V lost 2 bases and J 5 bases, leaving 12 bases between the germline ends. The CDR3 here is CAISEPLQGYGYTF. The CDR3 region has the DNA TGTGCCATCAGTGAGCCCCTTCAAGGGTATGGCTACACCTTC.

The chain combines TRBV7-9 with TRBJ2-5, with a possible D match to TRBD2 (5 bases). With 4 bases removed from V and 5 bases from J, the gap between germline ends came to 11 bases. Germline-derived CDR1 and CDR2 are SEHNR and FQNEAQ (reference sequence). This CDR3 spans 13 amino acids. The CDR3 sequence: CASSSTTRETQYF. In nucleotides, the CDR3 is TGTGCCAGCAGCTCTACTACTAGGGAGACCCAGTACTTC. Together with reference TRBV7-9 and TRBJ2-5, the CDR3 gives the full variable domain: DTGVSQNPRHKITKRGQNVTFRCDPISEHNRLYWYRQTLGQGPEFLTYFQNEAQLEKSRLLSDRFSAERPKGSFSTLEIQRTEQGDSAMYLCASSSTTRETQYFGPGTRLLVL.

There are many counts of this clonotype. The chain has TRBV20-1 and TRBJ1-1, with D perhaps TRBD1 (5 bases). The CDR3 spans 15 residues. The V end was cut by 1 base, the J end by 4 bases, with 16 bases between. Per the germline V gene, CDR1 is DFQATT and CDR2 is SNEGSKA (reference sequence). CDR3 in DNA: TGCAGTGCTAGAGCCCCGGGGGGTAGGGGCACTGAAGCTTTCTTT. It yields the protein CSARAPGGRGTEAFF.

The rearrangement uses TRBV12-3 or TRBV12-4 and TRBJ1-2; D is unclear. This CDR3 is built from 13 residues. V was clipped by 7 bases and J by 3 bases, with 12 bases between them. In nucleotides, the CDR3 is TGTGCCAGCAACCTGGGCAACTACTATGGCTACACCTTC. Encoded protein: CASNLGNYYGYTF.

This clonotype was counted only a few times. The junction differs from germline at one of its ends, possibly a read error. The rearrangement links TRBV7-7 to TRBJ2-3; D is possibly TRBD1 (6 bases). The CDR3 has 14 amino acids. CDR1 and CDR2 (germline): SSHAT, FNYEAQ (reference sequence). CDR3 loop: CASSPQGPLDTQYF. CDR3 sequence (DNA): TGTGCTAGCAGCCCGCAGGGGCCACTAGATACGCAGTATTTT.

This clonotype was seen many times. DNA for the CDR3: TGTGCCAGCAGCCAGGACGGGACAGAATTGGAGACCCAGTACTTC. Its translation: CASSQDGTELETQYF. This chain connects TRBV4-2 to TRBJ2-5, with TRBD1 identical over 7 bases. CDR1 LGHNA and CDR2 YNFKEQ come from the germline V gene. The CDR3 consists of 15 residues. The V gene end was trimmed by 3 bases and the J gene end by 5 bases; junction bases not matched to a gene: 9.